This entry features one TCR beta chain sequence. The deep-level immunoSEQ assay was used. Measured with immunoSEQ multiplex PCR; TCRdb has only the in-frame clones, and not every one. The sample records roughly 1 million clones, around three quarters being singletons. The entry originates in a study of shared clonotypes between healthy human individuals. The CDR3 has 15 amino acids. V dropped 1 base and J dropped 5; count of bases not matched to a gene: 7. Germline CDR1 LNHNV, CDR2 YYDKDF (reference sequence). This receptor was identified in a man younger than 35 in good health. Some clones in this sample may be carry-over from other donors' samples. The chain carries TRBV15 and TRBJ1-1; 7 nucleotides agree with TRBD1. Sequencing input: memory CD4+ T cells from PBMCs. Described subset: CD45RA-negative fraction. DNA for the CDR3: TGTGCCACCAGCAGAGGAGCGACAGGGACGACTGAAGCTTTCTTT. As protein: CATSRGATGTTEAFF. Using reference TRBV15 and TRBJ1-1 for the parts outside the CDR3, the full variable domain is DAMVIQNPRYQVTQFGKPVTLSCSQTLNHNVMYWYQQKSSQAPKLLFHYYDKDFNNEADTPDNFQSRRPNTSFCFLDIRSPGLGDTAMYLCATSRGATGTTEAFFGQGTRLTVV.